This TCR beta chain stems from a study of blood T cells in healthy people across ages. The second PCR ran roughly 7 to 12 cycles with a sample-barcoded 5' primer and J-beta primers. TCRdb processed the 5' RACE reads anew with MiXCR; each CDR3 protein has one entry. The table includes some 1.6 million distinct CDR3 sequences, roughly 30% detected once. A remark on this clonotype: One end of the junction does not line up with germline, which may come from a read error.

The CDR3 totals 15 residues. Germline values: CDR1 MGHDK, CDR2 SYGVNS. The sequence was obtained from a woman aged 25 to 45 in good health. The sequenced sample consisted of blood. The chain recombines TRBV25-1 with TRBJ1-2; TRBD1 agrees at 9 bases. CDR3 sequence (DNA): TGTGCCGGCAGTCCCCGAGGACAGGGGAGAGGAGGCTACACCTTC. Encoded protein: CAGSPRGQGRGGYTF.